This section outlines one T cell receptor (beta chain) sequence together with its context. Method: immunoSEQ multiplex PCR; TCRdb's copy keeps in-frame clones and lacks some. Of about 230,000 clones in the sample, 65% to 90% were seen once. Germline CDR1 LGHNT, CDR2 FRNRAP. The V gene lost 7 bases and the J gene lost 7 bases, with 17 bases spanning the gap. This CDR3 region has 13 residues. The entry originates in a study of blood T cell repertoires in COVID-19. The J gene is TRBJ2-7, the V gene TRBV12-5, with D maybe TRBD1 (6 bases). Sequenced: peripheral blood. This receptor was obtained from a woman between 45 and 60 years old with acute or convalescent COVID-19. The CDR3 coding sequence is TGTGCTAGTGCCGAGGGAATTGACAGGGAGCAGTACTTC. Translating it yields CASAEGIDREQYF.